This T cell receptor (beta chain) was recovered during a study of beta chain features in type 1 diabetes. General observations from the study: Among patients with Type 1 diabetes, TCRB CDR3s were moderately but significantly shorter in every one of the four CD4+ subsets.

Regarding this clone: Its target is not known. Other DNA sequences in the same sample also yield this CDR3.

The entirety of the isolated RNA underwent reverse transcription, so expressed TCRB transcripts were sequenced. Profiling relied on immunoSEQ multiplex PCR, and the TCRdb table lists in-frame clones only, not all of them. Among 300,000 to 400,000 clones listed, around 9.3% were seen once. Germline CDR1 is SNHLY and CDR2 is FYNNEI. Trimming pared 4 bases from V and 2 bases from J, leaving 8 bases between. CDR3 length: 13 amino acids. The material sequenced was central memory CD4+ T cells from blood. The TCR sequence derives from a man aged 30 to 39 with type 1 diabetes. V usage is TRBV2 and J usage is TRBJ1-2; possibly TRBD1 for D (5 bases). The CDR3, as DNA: TGTGCCAGCAGTGTATCAGGGAACTATGGCTACACCTTC. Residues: CASSVSGNYGYTF.